This T cell receptor beta chain came from a study of blood T cell repertoires in COVID-19. Overall study: Whether acute or convalescent, the COVID-19 samples came from the United States, Italy and Spain. T cells, B-cell-depleted T cells, or PBMCs provided the cDNA or gDNA that served as material.

There are 13 residues in the CDR3. The germline V gene has CDR1 GTSNPN and CDR2 SVGIG (reference sequence). V dropped 4 bases and J dropped 5 bases, with 14 bases sitting between them. TCRdb's copy holds only in-frame clones and misses some; the assay was immunoSEQ multiplex PCR. The sample shows around 64,000 clones, 79% of them seen only once. This chain connects TRBV30 to TRBJ1-1; unclear D gene. Sequencing was performed on peripheral blood. This TCR was sampled from a man in his 60s with acute or convalescent COVID-19. The CDR3 sequence: CAWNKDIGTEAFF. The CDR3 DNA reads as TGTGCCTGGAACAAAGACATTGGGACTGAAGCTTTCTTT.